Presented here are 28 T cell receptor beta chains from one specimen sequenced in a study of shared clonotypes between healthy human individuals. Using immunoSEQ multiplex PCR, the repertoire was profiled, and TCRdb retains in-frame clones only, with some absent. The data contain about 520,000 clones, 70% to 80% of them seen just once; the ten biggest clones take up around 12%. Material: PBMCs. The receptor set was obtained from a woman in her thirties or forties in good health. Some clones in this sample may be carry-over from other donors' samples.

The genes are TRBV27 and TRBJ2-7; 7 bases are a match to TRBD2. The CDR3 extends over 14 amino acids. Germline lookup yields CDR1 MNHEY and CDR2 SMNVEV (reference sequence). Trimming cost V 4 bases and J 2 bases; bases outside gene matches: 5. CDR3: CASSYSGPAYEQYF. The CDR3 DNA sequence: TGTGCCAGCAGTTATAGCGGGCCGGCCTACGAGCAGTACTTC.

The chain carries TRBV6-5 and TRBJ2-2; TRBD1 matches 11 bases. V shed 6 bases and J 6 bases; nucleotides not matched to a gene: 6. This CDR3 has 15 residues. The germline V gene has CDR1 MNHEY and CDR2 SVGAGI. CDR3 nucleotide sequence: TGTGCCAGCAGGCGGGGACAGGGGGAGGCCGGGGAGCTGTTTTTT. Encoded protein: CASRRGQGEAGELFF.

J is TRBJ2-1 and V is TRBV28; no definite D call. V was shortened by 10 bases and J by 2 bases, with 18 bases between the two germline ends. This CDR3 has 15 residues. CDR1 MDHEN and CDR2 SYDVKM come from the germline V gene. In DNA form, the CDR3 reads TGTGCCACCCGTGTAGGCCGCGTACCCTACAATGAGCAGTTCTTC. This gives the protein CATRVGRVPYNEQFF.

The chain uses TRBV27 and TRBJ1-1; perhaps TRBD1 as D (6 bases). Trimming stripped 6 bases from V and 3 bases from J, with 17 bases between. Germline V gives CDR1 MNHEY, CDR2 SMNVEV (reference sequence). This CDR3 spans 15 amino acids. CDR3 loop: CASSRYGGQYTEAFF. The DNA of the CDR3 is TGTGCCAGCAGCCGATATGGGGGGCAATACACTGAAGCTTTCTTT.

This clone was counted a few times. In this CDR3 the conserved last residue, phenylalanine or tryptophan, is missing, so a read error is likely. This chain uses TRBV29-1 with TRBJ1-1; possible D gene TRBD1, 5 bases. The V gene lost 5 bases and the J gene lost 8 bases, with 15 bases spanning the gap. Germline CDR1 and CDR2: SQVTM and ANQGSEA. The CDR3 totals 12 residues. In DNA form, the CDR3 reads TGCAGCGTTCAATATGGGACCGAAGAAGCTTTCCTT. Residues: CSVQYGTEEAFL.

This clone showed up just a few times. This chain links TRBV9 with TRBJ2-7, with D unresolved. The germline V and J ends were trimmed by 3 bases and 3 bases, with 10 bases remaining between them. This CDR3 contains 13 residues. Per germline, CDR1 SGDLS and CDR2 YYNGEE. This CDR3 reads CASSGSTVYEQYF. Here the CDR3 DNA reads TGTGCCAGCAGCGGTAGCACAGTCTACGAGCAGTACTTC.

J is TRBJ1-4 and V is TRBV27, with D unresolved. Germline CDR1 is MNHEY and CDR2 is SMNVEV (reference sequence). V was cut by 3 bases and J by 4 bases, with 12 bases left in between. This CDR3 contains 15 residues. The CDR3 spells CASSLLGGGNEKLFF. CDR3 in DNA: TGTGCCAGCAGTTTGCTGGGTGGAGGTAATGAAAAACTGTTTTTT.

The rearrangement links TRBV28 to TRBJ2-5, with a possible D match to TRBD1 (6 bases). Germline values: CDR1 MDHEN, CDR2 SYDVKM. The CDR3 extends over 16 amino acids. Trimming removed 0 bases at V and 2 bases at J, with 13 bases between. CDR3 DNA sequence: TGTGCCAGCAGTTTATGGGCAGGGGCCGGACAAGAGACCCAGTACTTC. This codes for CASSLWAGAGQETQYF.

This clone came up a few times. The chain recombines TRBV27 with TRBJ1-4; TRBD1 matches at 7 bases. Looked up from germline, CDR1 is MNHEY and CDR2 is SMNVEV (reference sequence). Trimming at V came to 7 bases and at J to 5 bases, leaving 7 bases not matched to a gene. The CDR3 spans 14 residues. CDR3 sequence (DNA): TGTGCCAGCACGCGGACAGGAATAAATGAAAAACTGTTTTTT. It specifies CASTRTGINEKLFF. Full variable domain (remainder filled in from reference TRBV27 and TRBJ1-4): EAQVTQNPRYLITVTGKKLTVTCSQNMNHEYMSWYRQDPGLGLRQIYYSMNVEVTDKGDVPEGYKVSRKEKRNFPLILESPSPNQTSLYFCASTRTGINEKLFFGSGTQLSVL.

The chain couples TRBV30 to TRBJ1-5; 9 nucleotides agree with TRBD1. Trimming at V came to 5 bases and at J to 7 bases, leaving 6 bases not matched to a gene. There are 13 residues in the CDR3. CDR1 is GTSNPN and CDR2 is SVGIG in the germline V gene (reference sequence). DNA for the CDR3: TGTGCCTGGGCAGGACAGGGGAACCAGCCCCAGCATTTT. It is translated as CAWAGQGNQPQHF.

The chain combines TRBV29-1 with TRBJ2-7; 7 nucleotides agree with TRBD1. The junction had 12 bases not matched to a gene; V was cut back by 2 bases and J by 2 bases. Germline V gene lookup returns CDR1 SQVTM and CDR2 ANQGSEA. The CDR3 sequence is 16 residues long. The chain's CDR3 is CSVELLRGQETYEQYF. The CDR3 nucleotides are TGCAGCGTTGAATTATTAAGAGGACAGGAAACCTACGAGCAGTACTTC.

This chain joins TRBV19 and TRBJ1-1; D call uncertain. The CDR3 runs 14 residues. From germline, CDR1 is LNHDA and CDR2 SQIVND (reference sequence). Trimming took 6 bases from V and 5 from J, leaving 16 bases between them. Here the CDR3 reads CASSSRPLGTEAFF. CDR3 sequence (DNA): TGTGCCAGTAGCTCCCGCCCCTTGGGTACTGAAGCTTTCTTT. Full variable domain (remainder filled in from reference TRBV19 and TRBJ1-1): DGGITQSPKYLFRKEGQNVTLSCEQNLNHDAMYWYRQDPGQGLRLIYYSQIVNDFQKGDIAEGYSVSREKKESFPLTVTSAQKNPTAFYLCASSSRPLGTEAFFGQGTRLTVV.

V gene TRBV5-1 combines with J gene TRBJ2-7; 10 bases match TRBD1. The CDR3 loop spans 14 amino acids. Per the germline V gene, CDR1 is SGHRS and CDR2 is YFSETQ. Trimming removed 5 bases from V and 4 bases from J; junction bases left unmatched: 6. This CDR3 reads CASRGRDRGYEQYF. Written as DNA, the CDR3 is TGCGCCAGCAGGGGGAGGGACAGGGGTTACGAGCAGTACTTC.

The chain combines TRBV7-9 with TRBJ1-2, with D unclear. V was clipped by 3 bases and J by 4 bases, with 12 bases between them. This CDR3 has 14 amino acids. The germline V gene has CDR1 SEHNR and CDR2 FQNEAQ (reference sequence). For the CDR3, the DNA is TGTGCCAGCAGCTTGGATCGGGGTAGCTATGGCTACACCTTC. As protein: CASSLDRGSYGYTF.

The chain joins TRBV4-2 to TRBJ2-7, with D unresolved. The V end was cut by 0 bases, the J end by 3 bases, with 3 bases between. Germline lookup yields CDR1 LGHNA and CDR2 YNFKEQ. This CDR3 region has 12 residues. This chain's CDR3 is CASSQEGYEQYF. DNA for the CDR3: TGTGCCAGCAGCCAAGAGGGCTACGAGCAGTACTTC.

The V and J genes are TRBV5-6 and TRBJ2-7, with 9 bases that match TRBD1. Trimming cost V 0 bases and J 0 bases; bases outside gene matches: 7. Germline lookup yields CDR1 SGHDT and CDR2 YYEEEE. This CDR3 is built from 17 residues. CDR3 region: CASSLARDRDISYEQYF. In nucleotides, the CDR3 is TGTGCCAGCAGCTTGGCCCGGGACAGGGATATCTCCTACGAGCAGTACTTC.

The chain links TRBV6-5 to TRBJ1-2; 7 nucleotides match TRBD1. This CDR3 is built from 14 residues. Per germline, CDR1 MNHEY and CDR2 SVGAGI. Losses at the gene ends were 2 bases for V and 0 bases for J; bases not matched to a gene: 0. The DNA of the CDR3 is TGTGCCAGCAGTTACAGGGGGCCTAACTATGGCTACACCTTC. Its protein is CASSYRGPNYGYTF.

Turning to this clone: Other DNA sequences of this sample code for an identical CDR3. The CDR3 bases are TGTGCCAGCAGCTCCGGACCAAACAATGAGCAGTTCTTC. Its translation: CASSSGPNNEQFF. The V and J genes are TRBV7-3 and TRBJ2-1; D gene ambiguous. The V gene lost 4 bases and the J gene lost 5 bases, with 9 bases spanning the gap. The CDR3 is 13 amino acids. Germline V gene sequence: CDR1 SGHTA, CDR2 FQGTGA. Full variable domain (remainder filled in from reference TRBV7-3 and TRBJ2-1): GAGVSQTPSNKVTEKGKYVELRCDPISGHTALYWYRQSLGQGPEFLIYFQGTGAADDSGLPNDRFFAVRPEGSVSTLKIQRTERGDSAVYLCASSSGPNNEQFFGPGTRLTVL.

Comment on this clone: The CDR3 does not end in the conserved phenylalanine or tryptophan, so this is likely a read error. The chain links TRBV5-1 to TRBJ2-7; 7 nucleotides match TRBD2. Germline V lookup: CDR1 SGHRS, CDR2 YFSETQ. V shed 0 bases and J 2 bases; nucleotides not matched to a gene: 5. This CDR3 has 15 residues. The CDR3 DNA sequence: TGCGCCAGCAGCTTGGCAGCTGCGGGAGCCTACGAGCAGTACCTC. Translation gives CASSLAAAGAYEQYL.

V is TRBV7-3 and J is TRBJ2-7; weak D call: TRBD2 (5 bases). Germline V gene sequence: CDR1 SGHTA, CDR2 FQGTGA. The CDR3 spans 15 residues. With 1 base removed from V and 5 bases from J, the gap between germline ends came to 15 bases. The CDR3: CASSLSRVRGNEQYF. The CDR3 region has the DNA TGTGCCAGCAGCTTAAGTAGGGTTCGGGGAAACGAGCAGTACTTC.

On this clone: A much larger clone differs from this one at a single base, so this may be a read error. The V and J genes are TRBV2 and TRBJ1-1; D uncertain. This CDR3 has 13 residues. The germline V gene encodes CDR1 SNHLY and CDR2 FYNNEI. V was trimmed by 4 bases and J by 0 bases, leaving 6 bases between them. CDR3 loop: CASSVAVNTEAFF. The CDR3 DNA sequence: TGTGCCAGCAGTGTCGCAGTGAACACTGAAGCTTTCTTT.

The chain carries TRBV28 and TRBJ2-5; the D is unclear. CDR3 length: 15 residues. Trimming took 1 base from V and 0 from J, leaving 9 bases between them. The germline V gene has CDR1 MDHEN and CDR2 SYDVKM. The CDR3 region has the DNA TGTGCCAGCAGTTTATTTGGCAGCCACCAAGAGACCCAGTACTTC. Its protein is CASSLFGSHQETQYF.

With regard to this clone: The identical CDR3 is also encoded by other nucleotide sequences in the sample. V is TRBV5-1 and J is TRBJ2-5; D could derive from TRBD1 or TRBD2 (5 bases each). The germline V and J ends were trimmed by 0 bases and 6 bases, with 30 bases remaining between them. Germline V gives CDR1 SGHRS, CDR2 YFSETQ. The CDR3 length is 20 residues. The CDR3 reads CASSLGRWFFRDPPLKTQYF. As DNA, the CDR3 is TGCGCCAGCAGCTTGGGACGGTGGTTTTTCCGGGACCCCCCGTTGAAGACCCAGTACTTC.

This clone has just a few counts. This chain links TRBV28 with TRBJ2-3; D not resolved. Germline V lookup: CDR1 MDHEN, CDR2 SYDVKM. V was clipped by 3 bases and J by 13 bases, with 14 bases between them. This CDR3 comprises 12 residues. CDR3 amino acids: CASSFGRSLEYF. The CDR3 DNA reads TGTGCCAGCAGTTTTGGGCGGAGCCTGGAGTATTTT.

CDR3 coding DNA: TGTGCCAGCAGTTCAGTGGGGAGTGGGGAAAATGAAAAACTGTTTTTT. Amino acid sequence: CASSSVGSGENEKLFF. The chain recombines TRBV28 with TRBJ1-4; no firm D call. Germline V CDR1 and CDR2: MDHEN, SYDVKM. V shed 4 bases and J shed 5 bases, with 17 bases lying between them. The CDR3 totals 16 residues.

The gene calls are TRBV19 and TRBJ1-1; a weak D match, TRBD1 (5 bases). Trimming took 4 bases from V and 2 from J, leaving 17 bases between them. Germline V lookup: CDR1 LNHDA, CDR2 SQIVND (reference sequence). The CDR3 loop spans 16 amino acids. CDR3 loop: CASSTPDTGVNTEAFF. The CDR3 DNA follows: TGTGCCAGTAGTACCCCGGACACTGGGGTTAACACTGAAGCTTTCTTT.

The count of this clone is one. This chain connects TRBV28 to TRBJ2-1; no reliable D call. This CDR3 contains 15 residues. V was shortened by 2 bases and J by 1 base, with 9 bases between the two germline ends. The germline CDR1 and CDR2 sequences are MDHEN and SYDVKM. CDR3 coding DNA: TGTGCCAGCAGTTTAGAACCCGGGTCCTACAATGAGCAGTTCTTC. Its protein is CASSLEPGSYNEQFF.

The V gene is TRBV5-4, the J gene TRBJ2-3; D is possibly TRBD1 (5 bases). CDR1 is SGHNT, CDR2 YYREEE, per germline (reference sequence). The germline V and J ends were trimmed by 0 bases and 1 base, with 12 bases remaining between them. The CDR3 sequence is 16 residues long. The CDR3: CASSLVQARGTDTQYF. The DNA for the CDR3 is TGTGCCAGCAGCTTGGTGCAGGCCAGGGGCACAGATACGCAGTATTTT. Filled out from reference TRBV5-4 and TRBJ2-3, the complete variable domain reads ETGVTQSPTHLIKTRGQQVTLRCSSQSGHNTVSWYQQALGQGPQFIFQYYREEENGRGNFPPRFSGLQFPNYSSELNVNALELDDSALYLCASSLVQARGTDTQYFGPGTRLTVL.